These T cell receptor beta chains were read from a single sample in a study of regulatory T cells in long-lasting Graves disease. Via MiXCR, TCRdb re-called the multiplex PCR reads, giving one row per CDR3 protein. This repertoire shows 620,000 or so distinct CDR3 sequences, roughly 16% found once; its top ten account for about 18%. The same data also went into a second study, on T cells in Graves' hyperthyroidism and ophthalmopathy.

This specimen was peripheral blood mononuclear cells (PBMCs), taken at new diagnosis, from a patient treated with antithyroid drugs. Every receptor here comes from a woman under 40 with Graves disease. Both conserved end residues are part of each CDR3. A D gene is named only where the DNA matches it firmly. The size of a clone is reported for some rows only, either as once, few or many, or as a class for expanded clones.

v_call	clone_size	d_call	j_call	cdr3_aa	cdr3_nt
TRBV6-1	once	TRBD2	TRBJ2-7	CASTKSPGLAGDISYEQYF	TGTGCCAGCACTAAGTCCCCGGGACTAGCGGGAGACATCTCCTACGAGCAGTACTTC
TRBV18	NA	NA	TRBJ2-1	CASSPPLQGSYNEQFF	TGTGCCAGCTCACCACCGTTACAGGGCTCCTACAATGAGCAGTTCTTC
TRBV9	NA	NA	TRBJ2-1	CASSYGSDNEQFF	TGTGCCAGCAGCTATGGATCCGACAATGAGCAGTTCTTC
TRBV11-1	many	NA	TRBJ1-4	CASSPGRRAEKLFF	TGTGCCAGCAGCCCGGGCCGGAGGGCTGAAAAACTGTTTTTT
TRBV5-6	few	NA	TRBJ1-5	CASSLLNSNQPQHF	TGTGCCAGCAGCTTGTTAAATAGCAATCAGCCCCAGCATTTT
TRBV20-1	many	TRBD2	TRBJ2-3	CSASSGGSSTDTQYF	TGCAGTGCTAGTTCGGGAGGATCTAGCACAGATACGCAGTATTTT
TRBV29-1	few	NA	TRBJ1-4	CSVAGGGPGDEKLFF	TGCAGCGTTGCTGGGGGGGGTCCTGGGGATGAAAAACTGTTTTTT
TRBV19	NA	NA	TRBJ2-2	CASSTARFGELFF	TGTGCCAGTAGTACCGCACGGTTCGGGGAGCTGTTTTTT
TRBV18	many	NA	TRBJ1-1	CASSPGTPNTEAFF	TGTGCCAGCTCGCCCGGGACGCCGAACACTGAAGCTTTCTTT
TRBV28	many	NA	TRBJ1-5	CASRFPGGIGQPQHF	TGTGCCAGCAGATTCCCTGGGGGCATAGGTCAGCCCCAGCATTTT
TRBV20-1	few	TRBD2	TRBJ2-5	CSARDPTTSGKETQYF	TGCAGTGCTAGAGATCCCACGACTAGCGGTAAAGAGACCCAGTACTTC
TRBV18	NA	NA	TRBJ1-3	CASSPLSKRDSGNTIYF	TGTGCCAGCTCACCCCTCTCGAAGCGGGACTCTGGAAACACCATATATTTT
TRBV28	NA	NA	TRBJ2-5	CASSLIDRKETQYF	TGTGCCAGCAGTCTGATCGACAGGAAAGAGACCCAGTACTTC
TRBV7-8	NA	NA	TRBJ1-5	CASSLSALAGGNQPQHF	TGTGCCAGCAGCTTATCTGCCTTGGCAGGCGGCAATCAGCCCCAGCATTTT
TRBV10-3	many	TRBD1	TRBJ1-6	CAIGLDRGRDNSPLHF	TGTGCCATCGGGCTGGACAGGGGAAGGGATAATTCACCCCTCCACTTT
TRBV11-2	NA	TRBD1	TRBJ1-1	CASTQGQTMNTEAFF	TGTGCCAGCACCCAGGGACAGACAATGAACACTGAAGCTTTCTTT
TRBV28	many	NA	TRBJ1-1	CASSLLRREAFF	TGTGCCAGCAGTTTATTGAGGAGAGAAGCTTTCTTT
TRBV19	NA	TRBD1	TRBJ1-2	CASTDQVGQVPYGYTF	TGTGCCAGTACCGATCAAGTCGGACAGGTTCCGTATGGCTACACCTTC
TRBV19	NA	NA	TRBJ2-3	CASRGGSTDTQYF	TGTGCCAGTAGGGGGGGCAGCACAGATACGCAGTATTTT
TRBV6-1	many	TRBD1	TRBJ2-7	CASSQGQIWPEQYF	TGTGCCAGCAGCCAGGGACAGATCTGGCCTGAGCAGTACTTC
TRBV12-3/TRBV12-4	many	NA	TRBJ1-2	CASSLGRLYGYTF	TGTGCCAGCAGCTTGGGACGACTCTATGGCTACACCTTC
TRBV15	many	NA	TRBJ1-4	CATSRDLGDGVLFF	TGTGCCACCAGCAGAGATCTTGGAGATGGGGTCTTGTTTTTT
TRBV28	many	NA	TRBJ2-5	CASSLAAGSGETQYF	TGTGCCAGCAGTTTAGCGGCGGGATCTGGTGAGACCCAGTACTTC
TRBV28	many	NA	TRBJ1-3	CASRVGAFSGNTIYF	TGTGCCAGCAGAGTAGGGGCTTTCTCTGGAAACACCATATATTTT
TRBV28	many	NA	TRBJ1-5	CASTLGNQPQHF	TGTGCCAGCACACTCGGGAATCAGCCCCAGCATTTT
TRBV18	NA	NA	TRBJ1-1	CATSPLQNTEAFF	TGTGCCACCTCACCGTTACAGAACACTGAAGCTTTCTTT
TRBV10-3	few	NA	TRBJ1-5	CAIRAPNGNQPQHF	TGTGCCATCAGAGCCCCGAATGGGAATCAGCCCCAGCATTTT
TRBV30	NA	NA	TRBJ2-3	CAWSRGVPGTQYF	TGTGCCTGGAGCCGAGGAGTTCCGGGTACGCAGTATTTT
TRBV24-1	few	NA	TRBJ2-6	CATSDFKDSGANVLTF	TGTGCCACCAGTGATTTTAAAGACTCTGGGGCCAACGTCCTGACTTTC
TRBV5-1	NA	NA	TRBJ2-5	CASSLAVLVETQYF	TGCGCCAGCAGCTTGGCCGTCCTGGTTGAGACCCAGTACTTC
TRBV18	NA	NA	TRBJ2-7	CASSRPTDSFYEQYF	TGTGCCAGCTCACGACCGACAGACTCCTTCTACGAGCAGTACTTC
TRBV7-9	few	NA	TRBJ1-2	CAGGGRGWDGYTF	TGTGCCGGCGGGGGAAGGGGCTGGGATGGCTACACCTTC
TRBV24-1	NA	NA	TRBJ2-7	CATSDLKGNSYEQYF	TGTGCCACCAGTGATTTAAAGGGAAACTCCTACGAGCAGTACTTC
TRBV2	many	NA	TRBJ1-2	CASSSEDGWGGYTF	TGTGCCAGCAGCAGCGAGGACGGCTGGGGGGGCTACACCTTC
TRBV6-2/TRBV6-3	few	TRBD1	TRBJ1-6	CASSYSGTGTSSYNSPLHF	TGTGCCAGCAGTTACTCCGGGACAGGGACGAGCTCCTATAATTCACCCCTCCACTTT
TRBV2	NA	NA	TRBJ2-1	CASGPSRVASYNEQFF	TGTGCCAGCGGTCCATCCAGGGTCGCCTCCTACAATGAGCAGTTCTTC
TRBV9	few	TRBD1	TRBJ1-2	CASSSDRVLRDGYTF	TGTGCCAGCAGCTCAGACAGGGTCCTGAGGGATGGCTACACCTTC
TRBV2	many	NA	TRBJ1-2	CASSEGEAYGYTF	TGTGCCAGCAGCGAAGGGGAGGCCTATGGCTACACCTTC
TRBV24-1	NA	NA	TRBJ2-1	CATSDLGGTYNEQFF	TGTGCCACCAGTGATCTCGGGGGAACTTACAATGAGCAGTTCTTC
TRBV6-5	many	NA	TRBJ2-7	CASSYVLGGSYEQYF	TGTGCCAGCAGTTACGTTCTGGGTGGGTCCTACGAGCAGTACTTC
TRBV25-1	NA	NA	TRBJ1-1	CASRGADRLGEAFF	TGTGCCAGCAGGGGTGCTGATAGACTAGGTGAAGCTTTCTTT
TRBV20-1	few	NA	TRBJ1-6	CSARSSGLDNSPLHF	TGCAGTGCTAGGAGTTCAGGGCTGGATAATTCACCCCTCCACTTT
TRBV29-1	many	TRBD1	TRBJ2-5	CSVEWDSWSQETQYF	TGCAGCGTTGAATGGGACAGTTGGTCACAAGAGACCCAGTACTTC
TRBV20-1	NA	NA	TRBJ1-4	CSAPGWTDNEKLFF	TGCAGTGCCCCGGGGTGGACAGACAATGAAAAACTGTTTTTT
TRBV6-4	few	TRBD1	TRBJ1-2	CASSDSYTGTGNYGYTF	TGTGCCAGCAGTGACTCTTACACCGGGACAGGGAATTATGGCTACACCTTC
TRBV20-1	NA	TRBD2	TRBJ2-1	CSAGRASGGTEQFF	TGCAGTGCTGGGCGGGCGAGCGGGGGGACCGAGCAGTTCTTC
TRBV5-1	NA	TRBD1	TRBJ2-7	CASSRRTGVDEQYF	TGCGCCAGCAGCCGTCGGACAGGGGTCGACGAGCAGTACTTC
TRBV6-1	many	NA	TRBJ1-3	CASVADGSGNTIYF	TGTGCCAGCGTGGCGGACGGTTCTGGAAACACCATATATTTT
TRBV15	many	NA	TRBJ1-2	CATSRGYNYGYTF	TGTGCCACCAGCAGAGGATATAACTATGGCTACACCTTC
TRBV28	many	NA	TRBJ1-5	CASSPRQVGQPQHF	TGTGCCAGCAGTCCAAGACAGGTTGGTCAGCCCCAGCATTTT
TRBV20-1	many	TRBD1	TRBJ1-2	CSARDFRDREGYTF	TGCAGTGCTAGAGATTTTCGGGACAGGGAAGGATACACCTTC
TRBV15	few	NA	TRBJ2-7	CATSREDQGYEQYF	TGTGCCACCAGCAGAGAAGACCAGGGGTACGAGCAGTACTTC
TRBV29-1	many	NA	TRBJ1-1	CSVVRRMNTEAFF	TGCAGCGTTGTACGGCGGATGAACACTGAAGCTTTCTTT
TRBV14	NA	NA	TRBJ2-1	CASSPLGSLGNEQFF	TGTGCCAGCAGCCCCCTCGGGAGTCTGGGCAATGAGCAGTTCTTC
TRBV20-1	many	NA	TRBJ2-5	CSAYIGRREETQYF	TGCAGTGCTTACATAGGGAGGAGGGAAGAGACCCAGTACTTC
TRBV27	once	TRBD1	TRBJ1-6	CASRTTGHQSSPLHF	TGTGCCAGCAGAACGACAGGGCATCAGAGTTCACCCCTCCACTTT